The present TCR beta chain was sequenced within a study of OX40 agonist ivuxolimab in advanced cancers. With regard to the full study: Ivuxolimab, which targeted the costimulatory receptor OX40 (CD134), was an agonistic, fully human IgG2 monoclonal antibody. Among the 50 to 55 dose-escalation patients, some 19 had hepatocellular carcinoma, roughly 15 melanoma, 9 renal cell carcinoma and 9 head and neck cancer. Intravenous ivuxolimab was administered to patients every 2 weeks at six dose levels: 0.01, 0.1, 0.3, 1.5, 3 and 10 mg/kg. Partial responses were achieved by three dose-escalation patients, of whom one had hepatocellular carcinoma and two had cutaneous melanoma. The paper reports the monotherapy dose-escalation portion (N of about 50 patients) of the phase I ivuxolimab trial. Patients were allowed to have had prior anti-PD-1, anti-PD-L1 or anti-CTLA-4 therapy, and 30% to 50% of the dose-escalation patients had previously received checkpoint inhibitors. Peripheral TCRbeta sequencing was intended to test whether TCR sequence diversity was altered and clonal T-cell expansion was caused by ivuxolimab. The dose-escalation cohort was about 87% male with a mean age of about 58 years, ranging from roughly 20 to 80.

Overall study outcomes, separate from this receptor: The antigen specificity of the clonally expanded peripheral T cells was not determined. Low levels of normalized T-cell clonal expansion were also seen in some nonresponding patients. Partial responders in the 0.1-3.0 mg/kg groups had among the lowest normalized peripheral clonal expansion, especially among CD8+ T cells. After ivuxolimab, CD8+ T cells had more expanded clones than CD4+ T cells on average. At doses of 0.1 to 3.0 mg/kg, clonal expansion of both CD4+ and CD8+ blood T cells was observed from baseline to week 6.

The trial excluded patients who had a history of autoimmune disease or were on systemic immunosuppression. Peripheral blood for TCR sequencing was drawn from every dose cohort at baseline, at cycle 4 day 1 and at cycle 7 day 1. Samples were obtained from an open-label, multicenter, first-in-human phase I dose-escalation trial of ivuxolimab. The trial enrolled adults with locally advanced or metastatic head and neck squamous cell, hepatocellular, melanoma or renal cell carcinoma. Before TCR sequencing, CD4+ and CD8+ T cells were separately sorted from peripheral blood. In the case of this clone: This receptor's antigen is unknown. Base quality data are lacking; no much larger clone is found one base away.

The CDR3 measures 17 amino acids from cysteine to phenylalanine. Just the 51-base CDR3 DNA is kept, in frame starting at base 1. From V the trimming removes 4 bases and from J it removes 4 bases, while the gene matches leave 15 bases of the junction unaccounted for. CDR1 and CDR2 are read off the germline V gene as SGHRS and YFSETQ. For sequencing of the TCRbeta CDR3 region, genomic DNA was extracted from the sorted cells. TCRbeta CDR3 regions were sequenced using the immunoSEQ Assay. What TCRdb holds here is the immuneACCESS table cut down to in-frame rearrangements. Part of the clones is not present; checked against another copy, under half of the missing clones reflect an unresolved V gene, and the others are unexplained. Counted in this sample were more than 50,000 clones; roughly 85% of them appeared once. Roughly 4% of the sample is held by the ten biggest clonotypes.

The sequencing used CD4+ or CD8+ T cells sorted from blood, collected in a trial of the OX40 agonist ivuxolimab. The clonotype comes from an adult with an advanced solid tumor such as melanoma, head and neck, liver or kidney cancer. The chain uses TRBV5-1 and TRBJ1-2; the central 8 bases match TRBD1. The nucleotide sequence reads as follows: TGCGCCAGCAGCCACGGAACGCTGGACAGGGAGAGCTATGGCTACACCTTC. It encodes CASSHGTLDRESYGYTF. Beyond the CDR3, the reference TRBV5-1 and TRBJ1-2 genes provide the residues; the full variable domain reads: KAGVTQTPRYLIKTRGQQVTLSCSPISGHRSVSWYQQTPGQGLQFLFEYFSETQRNKGNFPGRFSGRQFSNSRSEMNVSTLELGDSALYLCASSHGTLDRESYGYTFGSGTRLTVV.